The rows below give T cell receptor beta chains drawn from one sample of a study of PD-L1 blockade in urothelial cancer. Sequenced by immunoSEQ multiplex PCR; TCRdb stores in-frame clones only, minus some. The data hold over 75,000 clones, with roughly 90% observed a single time. The input for sequencing was PBMCs, taken around atezolizumab (anti-PD-L1) treatment. These receptors were obtained from a woman of 80 years or more with urothelial cancer. CDR3s leave out the opening cysteine and the closing phenylalanine or tryptophan. Expanded clones are given a class, and other clones once, few, many or no size at all.

>TRBV6-1|few|TRBJ2-2
ASGRGSTGELF
>TRBV29-1|NA|TRBJ2-7
SHRQGYEQY
>TRBV20-1|NA|TRBJ1-4
SANSGEKLF
>TRBV25-1|once|TRBJ2-7
ASSRTGINSYEQY
>TRBV6-6|NA|TRBJ1-5
ASSAGTNQPQH
>TRBV28|NA|TRBJ1-2
ASSPGGELYGYT
>TRBV25-1|NA|TRBJ2-3
ASSEGSGVSTDTQY
>TRBV11-2|NA|TRBJ1-4
ASSKPTGGAGEKLF
>TRBV6-4|NA|TRBJ2-5
ASSEGTSGKETQY
>TRBV7-9|NA|TRBJ1-2
ASSFTGGGYT
>TRBV25-1|NA|TRBJ2-2
ASSEGGGPGELF
>TRBV5-1|NA|TRBJ1-2
ASSLGTGGVYT
>TRBV5-1|NA|TRBJ2-5
ASSLPGRSETQY
>TRBV2|NA|TRBJ2-5
ASGQGQETQY
>TRBV6-5|NA|TRBJ2-3
ASRGTSTDTQY
>TRBV6-1|NA|TRBJ2-2
ASIVGVTGELF
>TRBV15|NA|TRBJ2-1
ATSRVAGQVSEREQF
>TRBV10-3|NA|TRBJ1-3
AISEARGQAGNTIY
>TRBV18|NA|TRBJ1-1
ASSPRDRVVDTEAF
>TRBV6-5|NA|TRBJ2-7
ASSLGTTYEQY
>TRBV5-8|once|TRBJ2-2
ASSRALDGFSGSGELF
>TRBV19|NA|TRBJ2-3
ASSDRPGDTQY
>TRBV6-1|NA|TRBJ1-2
ASSEMRGRGYGYT
>TRBV2|NA|TRBJ1-1
ASTGTDRGTEAF